Listed below are T cell receptor beta chains from one sample, sequenced in a study of shared clonotypes between healthy human individuals. Only in-frame clones appear in the TCRdb table, and some are missing; sequencing was by immunoSEQ multiplex PCR. Among 2.3 million or so clones listed, roughly 93% were seen once. Specimen: naive CD4+ T cells from PBMCs. Receptor source: a man aged 18 to 35 in good health. Some clones in this sample may be carry-over from other donors' samples. The CDR3 runs from the conserved cysteine through the conserved F or W. A D gene is named only where the DNA matches it firmly. Rows may omit the clone size; those that give it use once, few, many or a size class.

clone_size d_call j_call v_call cdr3_nt cdr3_aa
. . TRBJ2-2 TRBV5-1 TGCGCCAGCAGCTTAGGAAGGGCGGACACCGGGGAGCTGTTTTTT CASSLGRADTGELFF
. . TRBJ1-4 TRBV28 TGTGCCAGCAGTTATCCCCCCCCTGGCGGCGGCTTTGATGAAAAACTGTTTTTT CASSYPPPGGGFDEKLFF
. . TRBJ2-2 TRBV7-2 TGTGCCAGCAGCTTAGGAGGCTACGCCGGGGAGCTGTTTTTT CASSLGGYAGELFF
. . TRBJ1-2 TRBV4-1 TGCGCCAGCAGCCAAGCAGGAAACAGCTTCAACTATGGCTACACCTTC CASSQAGNSFNYGYTF
. . TRBJ2-6 TRBV6-1 TGTGCCAGCAGTGTCCGGTGCTCTGCACAAAGTCGGGCCAACGTCCTGACTTTC CASSVRCSAQSRANVLTF
. . TRBJ1-1 TRBV2 TGTGCCAGCAGTGAAAGTTTGGTTTGGGGGAACACTGAAGCTTTCTTT CASSESLVWGNTEAFF
. TRBD1 TRBJ1-5 TRBV29-1 TGCAGCGTTGGACAGGGGCTCAATCAGCCCCAGCATTTT CSVGQGLNQPQHF
. TRBD1 TRBJ1-1 TRBV5-4 TGTGCCAGCAGCTTGGGGACAGGGGGCGCGGGGAACACTGAAGCTTTCTTT CASSLGTGGAGNTEAFF
. . TRBJ2-7 TRBV7-3 TGTGCCAGCAGCGCGGGCAGGGGTAAGGGGATGTACGAGCAGTACTTC CASSAGRGKGMYEQYF
. TRBD2 TRBJ2-5 TRBV27 TGTGCCAGCAGTCCCCGGACTAGCGGGAATCAAGAGACCCAGTACTTC CASSPRTSGNQETQYF
. . TRBJ1-3 TRBV2 TGTGCCAGCACCGACGGTGCCGGGGCGAACACCATATATTTT CASTDGAGANTIYF
once TRBD1 TRBJ2-7 TRBV27 TGTGCCAGCAGTTTGGGGACAGGATCCTACGAGCAGTACTTC CASSLGTGSYEQYF
. TRBD1 TRBJ1-2 TRBV28 TGTGCCAGCAGTCCCATCATGACAGGGAACTATGGCTACACCTTC CASSPIMTGNYGYTF
. TRBD1 TRBJ1-2 TRBV12-5 TGTGCTAGTGGCAGGGGACAGGGACTCGAGGGCTACACCTTC CASGRGQGLEGYTF
. . TRBJ2-7 TRBV19 TGTGCCAGTAGTATGAGGGGGTCCCCGGCCGAGCAGTACTTC CASSMRGSPAEQYF
few . TRBJ2-2 TRBV6-1 TGTGCCAGCAGTGAAGCGGGCACCGGGGAGCTGTTTTTT CASSEAGTGELFF
. . TRBJ2-4 TRBV4-1 TGCGCCAGCAGCCAAGAATCCGGGCTCGGAAACATTCAGTACTTC CASSQESGLGNIQYF
. TRBD1 TRBJ2-5 TRBV19 TGTGCCAGTCGTGGACAGGGGGCCATAGAGACCCAGTACTTC CASRGQGAIETQYF
. . TRBJ2-6 TRBV5-1 TGCGCCAGCAGCTTGGGCAACTCTGGGGCCAACGTCCTGACTTTC CASSLGNSGANVLTF
once . TRBJ2-5 TRBV28 TGTGCCAGCAGCACATCGCAAGAGACCCAGTACTTC CASSTSQETQYF
. TRBD2 TRBJ2-1 TRBV6-1 TGTGCCAGCAGCCCAGGGACTAGCGGCTACAATGAGCAGTTCTTC CASSPGTSGYNEQFF
. TRBD1 TRBJ2-7 TRBV19 TGTGCCAGTAGTCCTCCGGACAGGGCGGGCGAGCAGTACTTC CASSPPDRAGEQYF
. . TRBJ2-1 TRBV4-2 TGTGCCAGCAGCCAACCTGGGGGGGCGGGTGAGCAGTTCTTC CASSQPGGAGEQFF
. . TRBJ2-3 TRBV21-1 TGTGCCAGCAGCAAAGAGACGTTCCGGACTAGGAGAGATACGCAGTATTTT CASSKETFRTRRDTQYF
once TRBD2 TRBJ2-2 TRBV9 TGTGCCAGCAGCCTCCGCGGACTAGCGGTTAACACCGGGGAGCTGTTTTTT CASSLRGLAVNTGELFF
. TRBD1 TRBJ2-7 TRBV6-5 TGTGCCAGCGGAAAAACGGGGACAGGGGTGGTGTACTTC CASGKTGTGVVYF
. TRBD1 TRBJ1-4 TRBV18 TGTGCCAGCTCACCACCGGGACAGGCGCGTGGGGCTAATGAAAAACTGTTTTTT CASSPPGQARGANEKLFF
. TRBD2 TRBJ2-2 TRBV18 TGTGCCAGCTCACCCCCCAGCGGGAGGGAGAACACCGGGGAGCTGTTTTTT CASSPPSGRENTGELFF
. TRBD2 TRBJ2-7 TRBV7-2 TGTGCCAGCAGCTTAGCTCTAGCGGGGACCTACGAGCAGTACTTC CASSLALAGTYEQYF